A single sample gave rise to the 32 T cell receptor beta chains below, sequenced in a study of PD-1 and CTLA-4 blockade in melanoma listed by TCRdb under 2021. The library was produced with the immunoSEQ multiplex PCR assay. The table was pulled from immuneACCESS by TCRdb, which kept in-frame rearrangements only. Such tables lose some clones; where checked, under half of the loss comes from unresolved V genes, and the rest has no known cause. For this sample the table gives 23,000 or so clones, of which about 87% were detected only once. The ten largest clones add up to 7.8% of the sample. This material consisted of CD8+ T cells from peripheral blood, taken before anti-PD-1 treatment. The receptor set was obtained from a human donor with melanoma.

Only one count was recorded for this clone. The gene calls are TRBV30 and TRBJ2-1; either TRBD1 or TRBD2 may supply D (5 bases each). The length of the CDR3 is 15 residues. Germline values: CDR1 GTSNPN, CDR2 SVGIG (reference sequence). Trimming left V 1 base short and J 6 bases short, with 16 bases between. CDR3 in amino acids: CAWSGGTREGNEQFF. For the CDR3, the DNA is TGTGCCTGGAGTGGAGGGACCCGCGAGGGCAATGAGCAGTTCTTC.

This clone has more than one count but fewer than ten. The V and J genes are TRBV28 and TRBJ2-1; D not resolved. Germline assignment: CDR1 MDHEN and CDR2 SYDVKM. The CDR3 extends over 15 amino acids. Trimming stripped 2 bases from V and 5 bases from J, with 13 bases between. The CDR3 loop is CASSLGSATNNEQFF. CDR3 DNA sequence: TGTGCCAGCAGTTTAGGTTCTGCTACGAACAATGAGCAGTTCTTC. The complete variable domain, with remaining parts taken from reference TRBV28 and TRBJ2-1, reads DVKVTQSSRYLVKRTGEKVFLECVQDMDHENMFWYRQDPGLGLRLIYFSYDVKMKEKGDIPEGYSVSREKKERFSLILESASTNQTSMYLCASSLGSATNNEQFFGPGTRLTVL.

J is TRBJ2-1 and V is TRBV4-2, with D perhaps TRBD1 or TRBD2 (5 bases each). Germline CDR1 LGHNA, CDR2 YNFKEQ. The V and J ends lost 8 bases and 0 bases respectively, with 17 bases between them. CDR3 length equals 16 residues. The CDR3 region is CASARAGTSSYNEQFF. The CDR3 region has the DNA TGTGCCAGCGCGCGGGCAGGGACCAGCTCCTACAATGAGCAGTTCTTC.

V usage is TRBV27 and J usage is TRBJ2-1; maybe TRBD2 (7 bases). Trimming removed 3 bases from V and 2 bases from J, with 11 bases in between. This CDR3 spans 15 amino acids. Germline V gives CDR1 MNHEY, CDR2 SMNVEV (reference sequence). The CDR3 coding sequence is TGTGCCAGCAGTTTGACGGGGGGCGCCTACAATGAGCAGTTCTTC. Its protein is CASSLTGGAYNEQFF.

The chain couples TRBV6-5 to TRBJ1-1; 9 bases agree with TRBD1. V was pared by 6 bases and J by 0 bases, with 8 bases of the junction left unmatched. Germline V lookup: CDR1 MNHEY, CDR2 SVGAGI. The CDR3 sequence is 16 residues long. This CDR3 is CASRYRTGAMNTEAFF. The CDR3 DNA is TGTGCCAGCAGGTACCGGACAGGGGCAATGAACACTGAAGCTTTCTTT.

The DNA of the CDR3 is TGTGCCAGCAGCCCCGACTGGAACACCGGGGAGCTGTTTTTT. Residues: CASSPDWNTGELFF. The rearrangement links TRBV3-1 (or the pseudogene TRBV3-2) to TRBJ2-2; D is unclear. The CDR3 is 14 amino acids. Trimming took 4 bases from V and 1 from J, leaving 7 bases between them. Germline CDR1 reads LGHDT; CDR2 reads YNNKEL (reference sequence).

CDR3 residues: CASSLGQGVYEQYF. In nucleotides, the CDR3 is TGTGCCAGCAGCCTGGGACAGGGGGTCTACGAGCAGTACTTC. J is TRBJ2-7 and V is TRBV5-4, with TRBD1 identical over 11 bases. CDR3 length: 14 residues. From germline, CDR1 is SGHNT and CDR2 YYREEE (reference sequence). V gave up 4 bases and J gave up 3 bases; unmatched junction bases: 3. Based on the CDR3 plus reference TRBV5-4 and TRBJ2-7, the full variable domain is ETGVTQSPTHLIKTRGQQVTLRCSSQSGHNTVSWYQQALGQGPQFIFQYYREEENGRGNFPPRFSGLQFPNYSSELNVNALELDDSALYLCASSLGQGVYEQYFGPGTRLTVT.

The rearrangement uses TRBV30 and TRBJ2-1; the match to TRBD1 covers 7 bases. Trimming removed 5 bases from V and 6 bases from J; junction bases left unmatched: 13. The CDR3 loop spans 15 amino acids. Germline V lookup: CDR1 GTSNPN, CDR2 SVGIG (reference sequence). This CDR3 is CAWGEGAITANEQFF. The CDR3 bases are TGTGCCTGGGGTGAGGGGGCAATCACGGCCAATGAGCAGTTCTTC.

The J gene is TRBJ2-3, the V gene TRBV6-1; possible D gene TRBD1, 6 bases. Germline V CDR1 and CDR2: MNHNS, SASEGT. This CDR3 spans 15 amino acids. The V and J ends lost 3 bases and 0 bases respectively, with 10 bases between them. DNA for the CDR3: TGTGCCAGCAGTGACCGGGACATTAGCACAGATACGCAGTATTTT. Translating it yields CASSDRDISTDTQYF.

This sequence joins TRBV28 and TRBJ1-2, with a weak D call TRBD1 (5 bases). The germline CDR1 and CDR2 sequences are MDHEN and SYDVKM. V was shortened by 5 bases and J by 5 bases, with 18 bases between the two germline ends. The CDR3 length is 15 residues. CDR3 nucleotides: TGTGCCAGCAGTCTCCCCTTGGGGGTCGAGTATGGCTACACCTTC. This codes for CASSLPLGVEYGYTF.

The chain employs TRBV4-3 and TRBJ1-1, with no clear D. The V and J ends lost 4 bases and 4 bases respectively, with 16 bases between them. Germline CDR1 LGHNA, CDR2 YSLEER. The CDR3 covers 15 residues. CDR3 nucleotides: TGCGCCAGCAGCCGCGATATCGGATCAGGCACTGAAGCTTTCTTT. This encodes CASSRDIGSGTEAFF.

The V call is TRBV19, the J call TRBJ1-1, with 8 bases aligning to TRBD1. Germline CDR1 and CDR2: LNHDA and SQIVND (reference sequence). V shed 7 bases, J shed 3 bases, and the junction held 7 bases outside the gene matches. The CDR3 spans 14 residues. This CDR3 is CASKPGQEHTEAFF. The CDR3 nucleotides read TGTGCCAGTAAACCGGGACAGGAACACACTGAAGCTTTCTTT.

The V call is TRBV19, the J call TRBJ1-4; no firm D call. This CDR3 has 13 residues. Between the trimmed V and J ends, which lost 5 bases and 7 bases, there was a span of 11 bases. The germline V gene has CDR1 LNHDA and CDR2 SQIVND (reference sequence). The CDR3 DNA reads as TGTGCCAGTAGTCCCCGTGGTGGTGAAAAACTGTTTTTT. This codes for CASSPRGGEKLFF.

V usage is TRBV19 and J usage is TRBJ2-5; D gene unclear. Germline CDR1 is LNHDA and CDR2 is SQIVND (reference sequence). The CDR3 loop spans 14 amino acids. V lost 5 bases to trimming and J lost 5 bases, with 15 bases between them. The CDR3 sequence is CASSVRWPGETQYF. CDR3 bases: TGTGCCAGTAGTGTAAGGTGGCCCGGGGAGACCCAGTACTTC.

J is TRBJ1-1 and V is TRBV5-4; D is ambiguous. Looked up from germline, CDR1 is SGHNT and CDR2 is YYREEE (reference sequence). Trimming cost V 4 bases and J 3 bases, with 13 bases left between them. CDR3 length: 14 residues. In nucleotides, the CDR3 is TGTGCCAGCAGCCTCTCCGTTGGGGACACTGAAGCTTTCTTT. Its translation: CASSLSVGDTEAFF.

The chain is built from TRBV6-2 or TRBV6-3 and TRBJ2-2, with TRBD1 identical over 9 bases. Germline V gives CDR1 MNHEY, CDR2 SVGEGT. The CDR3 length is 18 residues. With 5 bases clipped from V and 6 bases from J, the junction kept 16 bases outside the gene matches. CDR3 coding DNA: TGTGCCAGCAGTCACCCCACCTTAGAGACAGGGGGTCCCGGGGAGCTGTTTTTT. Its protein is CASSHPTLETGGPGELFF.

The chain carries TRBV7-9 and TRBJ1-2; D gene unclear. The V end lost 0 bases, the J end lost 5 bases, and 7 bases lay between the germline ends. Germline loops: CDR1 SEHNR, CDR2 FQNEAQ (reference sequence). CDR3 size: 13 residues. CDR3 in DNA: TGTGCCAGCAGCTTAGCGGACGGGTATGGCTACACCTTC. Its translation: CASSLADGYGYTF.

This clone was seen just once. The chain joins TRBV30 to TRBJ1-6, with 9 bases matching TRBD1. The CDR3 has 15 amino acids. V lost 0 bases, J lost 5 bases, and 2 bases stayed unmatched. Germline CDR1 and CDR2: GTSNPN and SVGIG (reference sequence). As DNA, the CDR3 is TGTGCCTGGAGTGTACAGGGGGCCAATAATTCACCCCTCCACTTT. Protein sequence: CAWSVQGANNSPLHF.

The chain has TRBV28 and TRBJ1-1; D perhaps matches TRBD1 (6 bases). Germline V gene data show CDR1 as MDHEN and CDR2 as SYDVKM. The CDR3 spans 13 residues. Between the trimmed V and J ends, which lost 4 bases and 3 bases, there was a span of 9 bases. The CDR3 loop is CASSYEGDTEAFF. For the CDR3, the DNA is TGTGCCAGCAGTTACGAGGGGGACACTGAAGCTTTCTTT.

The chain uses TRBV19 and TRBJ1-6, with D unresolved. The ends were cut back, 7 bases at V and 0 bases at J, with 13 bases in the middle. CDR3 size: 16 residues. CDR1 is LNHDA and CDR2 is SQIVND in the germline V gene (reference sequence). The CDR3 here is CASKDRWDSYNSPLHF. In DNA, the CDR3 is TGTGCCAGTAAGGATCGGTGGGACTCCTATAATTCACCCCTCCACTTT.

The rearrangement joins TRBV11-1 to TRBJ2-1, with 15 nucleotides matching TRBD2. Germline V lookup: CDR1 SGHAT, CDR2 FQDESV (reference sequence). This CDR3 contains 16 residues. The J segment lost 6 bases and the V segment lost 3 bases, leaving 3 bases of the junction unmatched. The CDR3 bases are TGTGCCAGCAGCTTGGGGACTAGCGGGGGGTTCAATGAGCAGTTCTTC. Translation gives CASSLGTSGGFNEQFF.

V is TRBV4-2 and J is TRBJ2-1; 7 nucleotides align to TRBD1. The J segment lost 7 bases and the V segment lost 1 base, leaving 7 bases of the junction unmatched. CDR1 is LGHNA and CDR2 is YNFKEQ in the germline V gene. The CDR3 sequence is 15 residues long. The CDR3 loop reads CASSQAGGGMNEQFF. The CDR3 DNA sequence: TGTGCCAGCAGCCAAGCAGGGGGTGGGATGAATGAGCAGTTCTTC.

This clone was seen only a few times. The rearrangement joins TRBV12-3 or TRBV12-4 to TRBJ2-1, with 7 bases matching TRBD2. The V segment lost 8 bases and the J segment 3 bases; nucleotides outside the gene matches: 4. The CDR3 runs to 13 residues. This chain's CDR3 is CASREAGYNEQFF. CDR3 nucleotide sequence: TGTGCCAGCCGGGAGGCGGGCTACAATGAGCAGTTCTTC.

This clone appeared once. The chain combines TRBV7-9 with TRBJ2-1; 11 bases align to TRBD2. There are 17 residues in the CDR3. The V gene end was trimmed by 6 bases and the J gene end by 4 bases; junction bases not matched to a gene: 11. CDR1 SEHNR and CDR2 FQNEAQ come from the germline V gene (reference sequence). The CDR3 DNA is TGTGCCAGCAGTCTTTCTCCGACTAGCGGGGAGTACAATGAGCAGTTCTTC. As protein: CASSLSPTSGEYNEQFF.

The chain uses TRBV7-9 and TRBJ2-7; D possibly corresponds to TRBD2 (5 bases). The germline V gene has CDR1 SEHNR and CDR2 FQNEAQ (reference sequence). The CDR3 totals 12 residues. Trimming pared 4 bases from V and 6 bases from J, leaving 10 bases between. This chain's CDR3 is CASSSDYPEQYF. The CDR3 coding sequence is TGTGCCAGCAGCTCCGACTACCCCGAGCAGTACTTC.

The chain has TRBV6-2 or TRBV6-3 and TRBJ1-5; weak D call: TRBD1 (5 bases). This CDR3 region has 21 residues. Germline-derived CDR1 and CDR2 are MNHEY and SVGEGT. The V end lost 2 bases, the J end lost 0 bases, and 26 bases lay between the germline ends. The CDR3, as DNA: TGTGCCAGCAGTTACGAGAAGAACAGGAATGATTTTCTTTATAGCAATCAGCCCCAGCATTTT. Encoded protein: CASSYEKNRNDFLYSNQPQHF.

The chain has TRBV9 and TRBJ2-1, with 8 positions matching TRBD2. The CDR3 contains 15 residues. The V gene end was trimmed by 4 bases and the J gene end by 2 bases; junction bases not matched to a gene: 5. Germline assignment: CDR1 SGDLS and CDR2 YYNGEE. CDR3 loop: CASSPSGGTYNEQFF. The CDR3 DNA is TGTGCCAGCAGCCCCAGCGGGGGAACCTACAATGAGCAGTTCTTC.

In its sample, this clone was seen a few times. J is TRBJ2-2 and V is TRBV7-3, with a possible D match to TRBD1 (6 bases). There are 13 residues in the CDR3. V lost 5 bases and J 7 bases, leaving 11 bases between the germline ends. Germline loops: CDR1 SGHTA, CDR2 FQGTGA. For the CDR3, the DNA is TGTGCCAGCAGCCTACAGGGTAACGGGGAGCTGTTTTTT. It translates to CASSLQGNGELFF.

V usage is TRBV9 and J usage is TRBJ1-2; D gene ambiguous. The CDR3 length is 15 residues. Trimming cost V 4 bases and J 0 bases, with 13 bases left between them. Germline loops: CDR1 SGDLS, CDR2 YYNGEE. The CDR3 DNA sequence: TGTGCCAGCAGCCCAGGAAGGCTCACTAACTATGGCTACACCTTC. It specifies CASSPGRLTNYGYTF.

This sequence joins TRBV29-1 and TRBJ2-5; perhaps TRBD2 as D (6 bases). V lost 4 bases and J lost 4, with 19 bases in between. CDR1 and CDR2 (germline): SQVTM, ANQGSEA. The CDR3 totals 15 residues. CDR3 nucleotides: TGCAGCGTTGTGGTAGGCGGGGTCGGGGGAGAGACCCAGTACTTC. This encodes CSVVVGGVGGETQYF.

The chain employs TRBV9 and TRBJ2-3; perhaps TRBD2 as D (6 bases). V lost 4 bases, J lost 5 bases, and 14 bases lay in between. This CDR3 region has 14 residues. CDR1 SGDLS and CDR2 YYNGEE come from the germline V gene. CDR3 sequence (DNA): TGTGCCAGCAGCCTTGGGGAGGACGGAGATACGCAGTATTTT. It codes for CASSLGEDGDTQYF. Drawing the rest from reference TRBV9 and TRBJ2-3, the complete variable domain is DSGVTQTPKHLITATGQRVTLRCSPRSGDLSVYWYQQSLDQGLQFLIQYYNGEERAKGNILERFSAQQFPDLHSELNLSSLELGDSALYFCASSLGEDGDTQYFGPGTRLTVL.

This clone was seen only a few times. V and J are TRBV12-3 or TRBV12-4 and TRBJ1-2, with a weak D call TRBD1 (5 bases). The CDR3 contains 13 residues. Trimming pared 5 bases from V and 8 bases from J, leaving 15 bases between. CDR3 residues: CASSTGRTMGYTF. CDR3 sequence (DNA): TGTGCCAGCAGTACGGGACGGACCATGGGCTACACCTTC.